This T cell receptor beta chain was observed in a study of shared clonotypes between healthy human individuals. Overall study: Researchers assigned three CD4 naive, three CD4 memory, two CD8 naive and one CD8 memory plate to each donor.

The method was immunoSEQ multiplex PCR; TCRdb's version includes in-frame clones alone and lacks a portion of them. The sample has about 2.3 million clones, 93% seen once. In germline, CDR1 is SGHAT, CDR2 FQDESV (reference sequence). Germline trimming cut 4 bases from V and 5 bases from J; bases unmatched to any gene: 4. CDR3 length: 13 amino acids. The chain links TRBV11-1 to TRBJ2-7; 8 positions agree with TRBD1. The sequencing input was naive CD4+ T cells from PBMCs. Subset described: CD45RA+ positively selected. The sequence was obtained from a young man in good health. Some clones in this sample may be carry-over from other donors' samples. The CDR3 DNA reads TGTGCCAGCAGCTCTACGACAGGGGACGAGCAGTACTTC. It specifies CASSSTTGDEQYF.